These 23 T cell receptor beta chains originate from one sample sequenced in a study of T cell responses to AZD1222 COVID-19 vaccine. Here immunoSEQ multiplex PCR was the method, and the copy in TCRdb shows in-frame clones only, minus some. This table has tens of thousands of clones, roughly 80% appearing once. The starting material was peripheral blood, obtained 28 days after the second AZD1222 dose. The receptors were sampled from an adult who received the AZD1222 COVID-19 vaccine.

This clone was recorded a few times. This chain connects TRBV30 to TRBJ2-2, with no clear D. V dropped 1 base and J dropped 3 bases, with 6 bases sitting between them. The germline V gene encodes CDR1 GTSNPN and CDR2 SVGIG (reference sequence). CDR3 length: 13 amino acids. The CDR3 region is CAWSATYTGELFF. DNA of the CDR3: TGTGCCTGGAGTGCTACGTACACCGGGGAGCTGTTTTTT.

The gene calls are TRBV4-1 and TRBJ2-7; 14 positions agree with TRBD2. CDR1 is MGHRA and CDR2 is YSYEKL in the germline V gene. The length of the CDR3 is 16 residues. After removal of 4 bases from V and 3 bases from J, the junction contained 5 bases not matched to a gene. The CDR3 bases are TGCGCCAGCAGCCCTGGGACTAGCGGGGGCCTCTACGAGCAGTACTTC. It encodes CASSPGTSGGLYEQYF.

V gene TRBV7-2 combines with J gene TRBJ1-1; 9 positions agree with TRBD1. The ends lost 1 base at V and 4 bases at J; junction bases unmatched: 10. There are 17 residues in the CDR3. The germline V gene encodes CDR1 SGHTA and CDR2 FQGNSA. CDR3 sequence (DNA): TGTGCCAGCAGCTTAGTCCCGGGACAGGGCAGGGGCACTGAAGCTTTCTTT. This translates into CASSLVPGQGRGTEAFF. Together with reference TRBV7-2 and TRBJ1-1, the CDR3 gives the full variable domain: GAGVSQSPSNKVTEKGKDVELRCDPISGHTALYWYRQSLGQGLEFLIYFQGNSAPDKSGLPSDRFSAERTGGSVSTLTIQRTQQEDSAVYLCASSLVPGQGRGTEAFFGQGTRLTVV.

V is TRBV3-1 (or the pseudogene TRBV3-2) and J is TRBJ2-5; perhaps TRBD2 as D (6 bases). Trimming took off 3 bases at V and 4 bases at J, with 9 bases between the two ends. Germline CDR1 and CDR2: LGHDT and YNNKEL (reference sequence). The CDR3 has 13 residues. CDR3 amino acids: CASSQGGLETQYF. In DNA, the CDR3 is TGTGCCAGCAGCCAGGGGGGATTAGAGACCCAGTACTTC.

The chain couples TRBV4-3 to TRBJ1-3; a weak D match, TRBD1 (6 bases). Trimming cost V 0 bases and J 4 bases, with 10 bases left between them. Germline assignment: CDR1 LGHNA and CDR2 YSLEER. The CDR3 has 15 residues. The CDR3 region has the DNA TGCGCCAGCAGCCAAGAAGCCAGGGGAGGAAACACCATATATTTT. This encodes CASSQEARGGNTIYF.

The J gene is TRBJ1-2, the V gene TRBV10-2, with a weak D call TRBD1 (5 bases). Per the germline V gene, CDR1 is WSHSY and CDR2 is SAAADI. V lost 9 bases and J 2 bases, leaving 13 bases between the germline ends. The CDR3 covers 13 residues. CDR3 sequence (DNA): TGCGCCAGTGGGACGGATCCGAACTATGGCTACACCTTC. Protein: CASGTDPNYGYTF.

CDR3 DNA sequence: TGTGCCAGCAGCTTCTTACTAGCATCTAGCACAGATACGCAGTATTTT. Protein sequence: CASSFLLASSTDTQYF. The chain uses TRBV7-2 and TRBJ2-3, with D possibly matching TRBD2 (6 bases). Germline loops: CDR1 SGHTA, CDR2 FQGNSA. The CDR3 has 16 amino acids. V lost 3 bases to trimming and J lost 0 bases, with 13 bases between them.

J is TRBJ1-2 and V is TRBV30, with 9 bases identical to TRBD1. V lost 4 bases and J lost 8; bases outside the gene matches: 8. Germline values: CDR1 GTSNPN, CDR2 SVGIG (reference sequence). The CDR3 contains 13 residues. CDR3 nucleotides: TGTGCCTGGACCCCGGACAGGGGCCAAGGCTACACCTTC. This codes for CAWTPDRGQGYTF.

The chain has TRBV2 and TRBJ1-2; 7 nucleotides align to TRBD1. The V gene end was trimmed by 4 bases and the J gene end by 6 bases; junction bases not matched to a gene: 11. The CDR3 consists of 15 residues. CDR1 and CDR2 from the germline V gene are SNHLY and FYNNEI. The CDR3 sequence is CASSGEGGWKDGYTF. DNA for the CDR3: TGTGCCAGCAGTGGAGAAGGGGGCTGGAAAGATGGCTACACCTTC.

The rearrangement links TRBV19 to TRBJ1-1, with 8 bases that match TRBD1. Looked up from germline, CDR1 is LNHDA and CDR2 is SQIVND (reference sequence). V shed 5 bases, J shed 7 bases, and the junction held 3 bases outside the gene matches. The length of the CDR3 is 12 residues. CDR3 residues: CASSPGGGEAFF. The CDR3 DNA reads TGTGCCAGTAGTCCAGGGGGCGGTGAAGCTTTCTTT.

The chain couples TRBV7-2 to TRBJ2-3; no definite D call. The CDR3 runs 15 residues. Germline loops: CDR1 SGHTA, CDR2 FQGNSA. Trimming pared 3 bases from V and 1 base from J, leaving 11 bases between. CDR3: CASSFPRTGTDTQYF. The CDR3 DNA reads TGTGCCAGCAGCTTCCCTCGGACGGGCACAGATACGCAGTATTTT.

The table lists this clone with a few counts. The chain uses TRBV19 and TRBJ1-2; 8 bases are shared with TRBD1. V was pared by 3 bases and J by 1 base, with 4 bases of the junction left unmatched. Germline CDR1 LNHDA, CDR2 SQIVND (reference sequence). The CDR3 has 15 amino acids. CDR3 amino acids: CASSIRTGNNYGYTF. CDR3 sequence (DNA): TGTGCCAGTAGTATCCGGACAGGGAATAACTATGGCTACACCTTC. The variable domain in full, with the rest retrieved from reference TRBV19 and TRBJ1-2, is DGGITQSPKYLFRKEGQNVTLSCEQNLNHDAMYWYRQDPGQGLRLIYYSQIVNDFQKGDIAEGYSVSREKKESFPLTVTSAQKNPTAFYLCASSIRTGNNYGYTFGSGTRLTVV.

V is TRBV10-1 and J is TRBJ2-2; either TRBD1 or TRBD2 may fit D (5 bases each). Germline lookup yields CDR1 WNHNN and CDR2 SYGVQD (reference sequence). The CDR3 has 13 residues. V was trimmed by 6 bases and J by 6 bases, leaving 11 bases between them. CDR3 sequence: CASSLMGAGELFF. CDR3 nucleotide sequence: TGCGCCAGCAGCCTTATGGGGGCCGGGGAGCTGTTTTTT.

Only a few counts were recorded for this clone. The chain has TRBV4-1 and TRBJ1-6, with D possibly TRBD1 on 6 matching bases. CDR1 and CDR2 from the germline V gene are MGHRA and YSYEKL. This CDR3 is built from 15 residues. V was cut by 0 bases and J by 10 bases, with 13 bases left in between. The CDR3 spells CASSQDFLGGSPLHF. CDR3 bases: TGCGCCAGCAGCCAAGATTTTTTAGGGGGATCACCCCTCCACTTT.

In this sample, this clone turned up many times. The V call is TRBV2, the J call TRBJ1-5, with a tentative D call TRBD1 (6 bases). The CDR3 spans 14 residues. Germline CDR1 is SNHLY and CDR2 is FYNNEI. V shed 6 bases and J shed 5 bases, with 14 bases lying between them. CDR3 nucleotide sequence: TGTGCCAGCAGCTTAGGGACAAGCCATCAGCCCCAGCATTTT. This encodes CASSLGTSHQPQHF.

This chain uses TRBV25-1 with TRBJ1-2; TRBD1 matches 11 bases. CDR1 and CDR2 (germline): MGHDK, SYGVNS. This CDR3 region has 15 residues. The V segment lost 1 base and the J segment 7 bases; nucleotides outside the gene matches: 5. CDR3 sequence: CASSESGTGGRGYTF. In nucleotides, the CDR3 is TGTGCCAGCAGTGAATCAGGGACAGGGGGACGTGGCTACACCTTC.

J is TRBJ2-7 and V is TRBV5-4, with unresolved D. The germline gives CDR1 SGHNT, CDR2 YYREEE (reference sequence). The CDR3 extends over 15 amino acids. Trimming took 0 bases from V and 2 from J, leaving 12 bases between them. CDR3 in amino acids: CASSLDRGAAYEQYF. CDR3 DNA: TGTGCCAGCAGCTTGGACCGTGGAGCAGCCTACGAGCAGTACTTC.

The chain joins TRBV3-1 (or the pseudogene TRBV3-2) to TRBJ2-1; D may match TRBD1 or TRBD2 (6 bases each). Germline V CDR1 and CDR2: LGHDT, YNNKEL (reference sequence). V was pared by 4 bases and J by 0 bases, with 10 bases between. The CDR3 extends over 15 amino acids. DNA of the CDR3: TGTGCCAGCAGCCGAGGGGGGATCTCCTACAATGAGCAGTTCTTC. Its translation: CASSRGGISYNEQFF.

The gene calls are TRBV24-1 and TRBJ2-7; 8 bases are a match to TRBD1. Germline assignment: CDR1 KGHDR and CDR2 SFDVKD. This CDR3 region has 14 residues. The junction had 11 bases not matched to a gene; V was cut back by 8 bases and J by 6 bases. CDR3 sequence (DNA): TGTGCCACCAAGGGGACAGGCCTTTCGGGCGAGCAGTACTTC. It is translated as CATKGTGLSGEQYF.

This chain uses TRBV7-8 with TRBJ1-1; D gene ambiguous. There are 15 residues in the CDR3. Germline V lookup: CDR1 SGHVS, CDR2 FQNEAQ. The germline V and J ends were trimmed by 1 base and 5 bases, with 14 bases remaining between them. The CDR3 bases are TGTGCCAGCAGCTTAGGTCCCGATCCGAGGACTGAAGCTTTCTTT. Translated, it gives CASSLGPDPRTEAFF. The variable domain in full, completed from reference TRBV7-8 and TRBJ1-1, reads GAGVSQSPRYKVAKRGQDVALRCDPISGHVSLFWYQQALGQGPEFLTYFQNEAQLDKSGLPSDRFFAERPEGSVSTLKIQRTQQEDSAVYLCASSLGPDPRTEAFFGQGTRLTVV.

The chain carries TRBV6-5 and TRBJ1-5; D remains ambiguous. V dropped 6 bases and J dropped 10 bases, with 10 bases sitting between them. This CDR3 comprises 11 residues. Germline CDR1 MNHEY, CDR2 SVGAGI. As DNA, the CDR3 is TGTGCCAGCAGGTCTACCAATCCCCAGCATTTT. It specifies CASRSTNPQHF.

The chain joins TRBV7-2 to TRBJ2-7; D gene uncertain. The CDR3 covers 11 residues. Trimming removed 5 bases at V and 4 bases at J, with 6 bases between. The germline V gene encodes CDR1 SGHTA and CDR2 FQGNSA. As DNA, the CDR3 is TGTGCCAGCAGCGAGAAATACGAGCAGTACTTC. Translated, it gives CASSEKYEQYF.

This chain uses TRBV2 with TRBJ2-7; 9 bases line up with TRBD2. The ends lost 6 bases at V and 2 bases at J; junction bases unmatched: 8. This CDR3 has 15 residues. Germline-derived CDR1 and CDR2 are SNHLY and FYNNEI. CDR3: CASRESSGGPYEQYF. The CDR3 nucleotides are TGTGCCAGCAGGGAAAGTAGCGGGGGACCCTACGAGCAGTACTTC.